This T cell receptor beta chain originates from a study of T cell responses to AZD1222 COVID-19 vaccine. CDR1 is SGHRS and CDR2 is YFSETQ in the germline V gene. V dropped 0 bases and J dropped 9; count of bases not matched to a gene: 5. This CDR3 comprises 14 residues. Sequenced by immunoSEQ multiplex PCR; TCRdb stores in-frame clones only, minus some. The sample records more than 95,000 clones, around 92% being singletons. The specimen was peripheral blood, collected on day 0 of AZD1222 vaccination. The sequence was obtained from an adult in good health. This chain uses TRBV5-1 with TRBJ1-2, with TRBD1 matching 10 bases. In nucleotides, the CDR3 is TGCGCCAGCAGCTTGGATGGGACAGGGGAGAGCTACACCTTC. This encodes CASSLDGTGESYTF.